One sample yielded the 10 T cell receptor beta chains listed below, sequenced in a study of post-analysis software for immune sequencing data. Findings of the study overall: Patients carried roughly five TRBV segments more frequently than controls did, and TRBV5-6, TRBV5-1 and TRBV20-1 were among them.

These receptors have no known antigen. Prepared libraries of TCR beta cDNA carried unique molecular identifiers. TCRdb recomputed calls from the PCR reads with MiXCR, one row per CDR3 protein. The sample carries 750,000 to 950,000 distinct CDR3 sequences, approximately 53% recorded once. The sequencing sample was made of blood. These receptors were taken from a girl under 18 with multiple sclerosis.

In its sample, this clonotype was seen a few times. CDR3 amino acids: CSALGLAGENEQFF. The CDR3 DNA is TGCAGTGCTCTTGGACTAGCGGGAGAAAATGAGCAGTTCTTC. The chain links TRBV20-1 to TRBJ2-1, with TRBD2 identical over 13 bases. The junction had 5 bases not matched to a gene; V was cut back by 5 bases and J by 7 bases. The CDR3 sequence is 14 residues long. From germline, CDR1 is DFQATT and CDR2 SNEGSKA (reference sequence).

The J gene is TRBJ2-7, the V gene TRBV12-3 or TRBV12-4; tentatively, D is TRBD2 (6 bases). This CDR3 spans 15 amino acids. V lost 5 bases, J lost 2 bases, and 16 bases lay in between. CDR3 DNA: TGTGCCAGCAGTGCTACTAGCCGGGGAACCTACGAGCAGTACTTC. Translated, it gives CASSATSRGTYEQYF.

V gene TRBV30 combines with J gene TRBJ2-7; no definite D call. The CDR3 extends over 11 amino acids. V was cut by 5 bases and J by 1 base, with 6 bases left in between. Germline V gene data show CDR1 as GTSNPN and CDR2 as SVGIG (reference sequence). The DNA of the CDR3 is TGTGCCTGGGACATGTCCTACGAGCAGTACTTC. Protein: CAWDMSYEQYF.

The chain couples TRBV5-1 to TRBJ2-3, with 9 bases that match TRBD2. CDR1 SGHRS and CDR2 YFSETQ come from the germline V gene. The CDR3 contains 16 residues. V was pared by 0 bases and J by 1 base, with 3 bases of the junction left unmatched. CDR3 bases: TGCGCCAGCAGCTTGGCTCTAGCGGGGCGCACAGATACGCAGTATTTT. It encodes CASSLALAGRTDTQYF.

In this sample, this clonotype turned up a few times. The genes are TRBV20-1 and TRBJ2-7; 9 positions match TRBD1. Per the germline V gene, CDR1 is DFQATT and CDR2 is SNEGSKA (reference sequence). V shed 1 base and J 4 bases; nucleotides not matched to a gene: 5. This CDR3 is 14 amino acids long. The CDR3 coding sequence is TGCAGTGCTAGAGCTCTAGGGACAGGGTACGAGCAGTACTTC. Amino acids: CSARALGTGYEQYF.

J is TRBJ2-1 and V is TRBV5-6; TRBD2 aligns across 9 bases. CDR3 size: 15 residues. Trimming cost V 0 bases and J 8 bases; bases outside gene matches: 6. Germline CDR1 is SGHDT and CDR2 is YYEEEE. The CDR3 reads CASSLEWRGGHEQFF. Written as DNA, the CDR3 is TGTGCCAGCAGCTTGGAGTGGCGGGGGGGCCATGAGCAGTTCTTC.

This chain's CDR3 is CASSFGQGLETQYF. The CDR3 nucleotides read TGCGCCAGCAGCTTTGGTCAGGGGCTTGAGACCCAGTACTTC. The chain has TRBV5-1 and TRBJ2-5, with D tentatively TRBD1 (6 bases). This CDR3 has 14 residues. Germline-derived CDR1 and CDR2 are SGHRS and YFSETQ. V was shortened by 2 bases and J by 5 bases, with 13 bases between the two germline ends.

CDR3: CASSEVPSTDTQYF. The CDR3 coding sequence is TGCGCCAGCAGTGAGGTACCTAGCACAGATACGCAGTATTTT. This chain links TRBV10-1 with TRBJ2-3, with D uncertain. CDR1 is WNHNN, CDR2 SYGVQD, per germline (reference sequence). CDR3 size: 14 residues. The ends were cut back, 2 bases at V and 0 bases at J, with 6 bases in the middle.

This clonotype was seen a handful of times. The chain has TRBV7-9 and TRBJ2-1; no clear D. The CDR3 is made up of 12 amino acids. The V gene lost 5 bases and the J gene lost 3 bases, with 5 bases spanning the gap. Germline loops: CDR1 SEHNR, CDR2 FQNEAQ (reference sequence). The chain's CDR3 is CASSDHYNEQFF. The CDR3 DNA reads as TGTGCCAGCAGCGACCACTACAATGAGCAGTTCTTC.

The chain couples TRBV5-5 to TRBJ1-2; 8 bases map to TRBD1. CDR3 length: 15 amino acids. Germline CDR1 SGHKS, CDR2 YYEKEE (reference sequence). V shed 4 bases and J 4 bases; nucleotides not matched to a gene: 9. CDR3 nucleotides: TGTGCCAGCAGCACCAGACAGGGGTCGGGCTATGGCTACACCTTC. As protein: CASSTRQGSGYGYTF.